This T cell receptor beta chain stems from a study of response to subunit inactivated influenza vaccine. MiXCR, run by TCRdb on the RT-PCR reads, gives a single entry per CDR3 protein. Counted here are roughly 700,000 distinct CDR3 sequences, 15% to 18% occurring once; the ten biggest clones make up approximately 10%. Germline CDR1 ENHRY, CDR2 SYGVKD. The junction had 7 bases not matched to a gene; V was cut back by 5 bases and J by 3 bases. This CDR3 region has 16 residues. Points on this clonotype: Antigen specificity is unknown.

Findings and limits, study-wide: Authors suggested few new T cells are recruited by each seasonal influenza vaccination.

Sequencing was performed on PBMCs from blood, taken roughly 12 days after vaccination. The receptor was isolated from a man aged 50 or older who received an inactivated influenza vaccine. This rearrangement joins TRBV10-3 to TRBJ2-1; 10 bases line up with TRBD2. The CDR3 bases are TGTGCCATCAGTACAGGGACTAGCGAGAACTACAATGAGCAGTTCTTC. It is translated as CAISTGTSENYNEQFF.